These 27 T cell receptor beta chains share one sample of origin, sequenced in a study of a mutant IDH1 vaccine in newly diagnosed glioma. The repertoire was sequenced with immunoSEQ multiplex PCR; TCRdb's copy has only in-frame clones and lacks some. This table has about 60,000 clones, about nine tenths appearing once. Time point defined: week 23, last vaccination. Doses of 300 ug of mutant IDH1 20-mer peptide were given with topical imiquimod. These receptors' antigens are unknown. The sequences come from PBMCs, collected from a glioma patient whose treatment included an IDH1 peptide vaccine. The receptors come from a man aged 35-49 years with glioma.

The J gene is TRBJ1-1, the V gene TRBV5-1; D call uncertain. There are 14 residues in the CDR3. Germline loops: CDR1 SGHRS, CDR2 YFSETQ. V was cut by 3 bases and J by 2 bases, with 11 bases left in between. The CDR3 protein is CASSSDTYNTEAFF. The DNA for the CDR3 is TGCGCCAGCAGCTCGGATACCTATAACACTGAAGCTTTCTTT.

The rearrangement joins TRBV5-6 to TRBJ1-1, with D possibly TRBD1 on 5 matching bases. With 1 base removed from V and 0 bases from J, the gap between germline ends came to 10 bases. The CDR3 extends over 15 amino acids. From germline, CDR1 is SGHDT and CDR2 YYEEEE. The CDR3 coding sequence is TGTGCCAGCAGCTTGCAGGGCTCCCTGAACACTGAAGCTTTCTTT. The encoded protein is CASSLQGSLNTEAFF. The full variable domain, in which reference TRBV5-6 and TRBJ1-1 provide the parts outside the CDR3, is DAGVTQSPTHLIKTRGQQVTLRCSPKSGHDTVSWYQQALGQGPQFIFQYYEEEERQRGNFPDRFSGHQFPNYSSELNVNALLLGDSALYLCASSLQGSLNTEAFFGQGTRLTVV.

This clone was seen more than once but under ten times. CDR3 residues: CASTSGGLRYF. CDR3 in DNA: TGTGCCAGCACATCAGGAGGATTGCGGTACTTC. The rearrangement uses TRBV2 and TRBJ2-7; the D gene is possibly TRBD2 (5 bases). The CDR3 contains 11 residues. In germline, CDR1 is SNHLY, CDR2 FYNNEI. V was pared by 7 bases and J by 12 bases, with 16 bases between.

The chain combines TRBV4-2 with TRBJ2-1, with D unresolved. This CDR3 is 15 amino acids long. The V gene lost 0 bases and the J gene lost 9 bases, with 15 bases spanning the gap. Germline V CDR1 and CDR2: LGHNA, YNFKEQ. CDR3 DNA sequence: TGTGCCAGCAGCCAAGAGTTGCTACTCAGCCGTGAGCAGTTCTTC. Translation gives CASSQELLLSREQFF.

The gene calls are TRBV27 and TRBJ1-2, with 9 bases that match TRBD1. Germline CDR1 reads MNHEY; CDR2 reads SMNVEV (reference sequence). CDR3 length: 15 amino acids. With 5 bases clipped from V and 2 bases from J, the junction kept 6 bases outside the gene matches. CDR3 DNA: TGTGCCAGCAGTCGGATACAGGGGGCAAACTATGGCTACACCTTC. It is translated as CASSRIQGANYGYTF.

This sequence joins TRBV28 and TRBJ2-1; TRBD2 matches at 10 bases. The CDR3 has 15 residues. Germline assignment: CDR1 MDHEN and CDR2 SYDVKM. The CDR3 protein is CALSGRASSYNEQFF. The DNA for the CDR3 is TGTGCTCTCAGCGGGAGGGCAAGCTCCTACAATGAGCAGTTCTTC.

The V call is TRBV19, the J call TRBJ2-7; tentative D call: TRBD1 (5 bases). The V end lost 6 bases, the J end lost 5 bases, and 17 bases lay between the germline ends. The CDR3 consists of 14 residues. Germline CDR1 LNHDA, CDR2 SQIVND (reference sequence). The CDR3 DNA reads TGTGCCAGTAGCTTCTCCGTGGCGGACAACGAGCAGTACTTC. This gives the protein CASSFSVADNEQYF.

The rearrangement joins TRBV18 to TRBJ2-7; tentatively, D is TRBD1 (5 bases). The germline gives CDR1 KGHSH, CDR2 LQKENI. The V and J ends lost 5 bases and 3 bases respectively, with 17 bases between them. The CDR3 length is 15 residues. The CDR3 protein is CASSTASGQLYEQYF. DNA of the CDR3: TGTGCCAGCTCAACCGCGTCAGGGCAGCTCTACGAGCAGTACTTC.

This clone occurred once. The chain couples TRBV7-8 to TRBJ2-7, with unresolved D. V dropped 5 bases and J dropped 4 bases, with 15 bases sitting between them. The CDR3 is made up of 14 amino acids. CDR1 and CDR2 from the germline V gene are SGHVS and FQNEAQ. The CDR3 here is CASSQSTMPYEQYF. The DNA for the CDR3 is TGTGCCAGCAGCCAATCCACTATGCCATACGAGCAGTACTTC.

The V gene is TRBV18, the J gene TRBJ2-5, with D hard to call. The CDR3 is 13 amino acids. Deletions cut 3 bases from V and 7 bases from J, with 12 bases between. From germline, CDR1 is KGHSH and CDR2 LQKENI. The CDR3 DNA sequence: TGTGCCAGCTCACCGGGTAGAGAGGCGACCCAGTACTTC. Protein product: CASSPGREATQYF.

J is TRBJ2-2 and V is TRBV5-1; 8 bases match TRBD2. Trimming took 5 bases from V and 4 from J; bases not matched to a gene: 13. CDR3 length: 17 amino acids. Per the germline V gene, CDR1 is SGHRS and CDR2 is YFSETQ. DNA for the CDR3: TGCGCCAGCAGTTTCCGACCAGCGGGAGTGGTCACCGGGGAGCTGTTTTTT. Amino acids: CASSFRPAGVVTGELFF.

The chain employs TRBV29-1 and TRBJ1-1, with TRBD1 as a possible D gene (5 bases). Per the germline V gene, CDR1 is SQVTM and CDR2 is ANQGSEA. The ends were cut back, 4 bases at V and 4 bases at J, with 16 bases in the middle. This CDR3 is 14 amino acids long. CDR3 sequence: CSVAVLDSVTEAFF. The CDR3 DNA is TGCAGCGTTGCCGTCCTTGACAGCGTCACTGAAGCTTTCTTT.

This clone appeared a single time. The genes are TRBV27 and TRBJ2-7; D perhaps matches TRBD1 (5 bases). The germline V gene has CDR1 MNHEY and CDR2 SMNVEV (reference sequence). V lost 5 bases and J lost 3, with 14 bases in between. The CDR3 covers 14 residues. The CDR3 sequence is CASSPGQINYEQYF. The CDR3 nucleotides read TGTGCCAGCAGTCCAGGACAAATCAACTACGAGCAGTACTTC.

The genes are TRBV18 and TRBJ1-1, with D perhaps TRBD1 (5 bases). V was shortened by 3 bases and J by 4 bases, with 12 bases between the two germline ends. Germline V CDR1 and CDR2: KGHSH, LQKENI. The CDR3 is made up of 14 amino acids. This CDR3 is CASSPTAGVTEAFF. CDR3 sequence (DNA): TGTGCCAGCTCACCGACCGCGGGGGTCACTGAAGCTTTCTTT.

This clone has just one count. V and J are TRBV4-1 and TRBJ2-1; D remains ambiguous. This CDR3 has 19 residues. Germline CDR1 is MGHRA and CDR2 is YSYEKL. V was trimmed by 1 base and J by 8 bases, leaving 27 bases between them. In nucleotides, the CDR3 is TGCGCCAGCAGCCAAGTTTTCGGAGAAGGGTTGACTCCGCGCGATGAGCAGTTCTTC. It encodes CASSQVFGEGLTPRDEQFF.

V and J are TRBV5-5 and TRBJ2-2; 9 bases align to TRBD2. Germline lookup yields CDR1 SGHKS and CDR2 YYEKEE (reference sequence). J lost 5 bases, V lost 3 bases, and 8 bases had no gene match. The CDR3 is 16 residues long. The CDR3 is CASSWLTSGPTGELFF. The DNA of the CDR3 is TGTGCCAGCAGCTGGCTCACTAGCGGGCCTACCGGGGAGCTGTTTTTT.

The J gene is TRBJ1-2, the V gene TRBV5-1; 9 bases match TRBD1. Germline trimming cut 4 bases from V and 7 bases from J; bases unmatched to any gene: 8. The CDR3 loop spans 14 amino acids. Per germline, CDR1 SGHRS and CDR2 YFSETQ. The CDR3 region is CASSRPGQGFGYTF. For the CDR3, the DNA is TGCGCCAGCAGCAGACCGGGACAGGGCTTTGGCTACACCTTC.

The V gene is TRBV7-2, the J gene TRBJ1-1; the D gene is possibly TRBD1 (5 bases). Germline CDR1 reads SGHTA; CDR2 reads FQGNSA. Trimming cost V 4 bases and J 1 base, with 10 bases left between them. CDR3 size: 14 residues. The CDR3 region is CASSSRQTNTEAFF. DNA for the CDR3: TGTGCCAGCAGCTCACGACAGACGAACACTGAAGCTTTCTTT.

The chain is built from TRBV4-2 and TRBJ2-5; a weak D match, TRBD1 (5 bases). Trimming took off 3 bases at V and 0 bases at J, with 11 bases between the two ends. The CDR3 extends over 15 amino acids. Germline V CDR1 and CDR2: LGHNA, YNFKEQ. Here the CDR3 reads CASSQALGDQETQYF. DNA for the CDR3: TGTGCCAGCAGCCAGGCGTTAGGGGACCAAGAGACCCAGTACTTC.

This clone was seen only once. Compared with germline, one end of the junction differs, possibly owing to a read error. J is TRBJ2-7 and V is TRBV23-1; D unclear. TRBV23-1 is an open reading frame, and its role is uncertain. The CDR3 covers 8 residues. CDR3: CASSALDF. In DNA, the CDR3 is TGCGCCAGCTCTGCTCTGGACTTC.

The J gene is TRBJ1-3, the V gene TRBV11-3; no clear D. With 1 base removed from V and 2 bases from J, the gap between germline ends came to 3 bases. The CDR3 is 13 residues long. Germline V gene data show CDR1 as SGHNT and CDR2 as YENEEA. The CDR3 loop reads CASSLAAGNTIYF. CDR3 in DNA: TGTGCCAGCAGCTTAGCAGCTGGAAACACCATATATTTT.

This clone was seen more than once but under ten times. V usage is TRBV19 and J usage is TRBJ1-2; weak D call: TRBD1 (5 bases). The germline V gene has CDR1 LNHDA and CDR2 SQIVND (reference sequence). This CDR3 is 11 amino acids long. DNA of the CDR3: TGTCCGTCAGGGAGGGCCTATGGCTACACCTTC. Residues: CPSGRAYGYTF.

This sequence joins TRBV2 and TRBJ1-2, with no clear D. The CDR3 loop spans 13 amino acids. Trimming took 7 bases from V and 4 from J, leaving 13 bases between them. Germline V CDR1 and CDR2: SNHLY, FYNNEI. CDR3 protein: CASTMAVIYGYTF. For the CDR3, the DNA is TGTGCCAGCACGATGGCGGTCATCTATGGCTACACCTTC.

Details on this clone: The same CDR3 also results from other DNA sequences found in this sample. The chain carries TRBV15 and TRBJ2-7; tentatively, D is TRBD1 (5 bases). This CDR3 comprises 14 residues. Trimming left V 0 bases short and J 6 bases short, with 12 bases between. CDR1 and CDR2 from the germline V gene are LNHNV and YYDKDF (reference sequence). CDR3: CATSRDPGAGEQYF. The CDR3 DNA reads as TGTGCCACCAGCAGAGATCCTGGGGCCGGCGAGCAGTACTTC.

The CDR3 loop reads CASSLDGGYYEQYF. The CDR3 region has the DNA TGTGCCAGCAGCTTGGACGGAGGGTACTACGAGCAGTACTTC. The rearrangement joins TRBV5-4 to TRBJ2-7, with D possibly being TRBD2 (6 bases). Trimming stripped 0 bases from V and 3 bases from J, with 10 bases between. The CDR3 runs 14 residues. Germline-derived CDR1 and CDR2 are SGHNT and YYREEE (reference sequence).

This clone showed up just once. DNA of the CDR3: TGTGCCAGCAGACTAGCGCCCACCTTTAGCGACGAGCAGTACTTC. Translated, it gives CASRLAPTFSDEQYF. This sequence joins TRBV6-1 and TRBJ2-7; TRBD2 matches at 7 bases. V gave up 6 bases and J gave up 5 bases; unmatched junction bases: 13. Per germline, CDR1 MNHNS and CDR2 SASEGT. This CDR3 spans 15 amino acids.

This clone was seen more than once but under ten times. The genes are TRBV9 and TRBJ2-7, with 9 bases that match TRBD1. The CDR3 length is 19 residues. CDR1 SGDLS and CDR2 YYNGEE come from the germline V gene. Trimming took 5 bases from V and 0 from J; bases not matched to a gene: 18. The chain's CDR3 is CASSGSGTGPYKSSYEQYF. CDR3 in DNA: TGTGCCAGCAGTGGATCCGGGACAGGGCCCTACAAATCCTCCTACGAGCAGTACTTC.